The TCR beta chain under discussion was sequenced for a study of cytomegalovirus exposure and HLA in healthy donors. Whole-study context: Assignment to the Caucasian-associated ancestry cluster applied to around 82% of the roughly 410 genotyped donors. The study, taken as a whole, reports: Analyses of presence/absence relied on an assumption of roughly uniform sequencing depth across donors. As confirmed in vitro, three CMV-associated chains were specific for CMV antigens. V- and J-gene trimming of TCR beta was linked (in a later analysis) to a missense DCLRE1C variant.

This CDR3 region has 15 residues. The germline gives CDR1 SNHLY, CDR2 FYNNEI. With 4 bases clipped from V and 7 bases from J, the junction kept 5 bases outside the gene matches. On this clone itself: The antigen is unknown.

PCR used 60 Vbeta primers and 13 Jbeta primers. The protocol was immunoSEQ multiplex PCR, while the TCRdb copy is restricted to in-frame clones and leaves out a portion. The sample carries 100,000 to 150,000 clones, more than 60% recorded once. The sequence was obtained from a middle-aged woman in good health and CMV-seronegative. The chain is built from TRBV2 and TRBJ2-2; 11 bases are a match to TRBD1. Sequenced sample: PBMCs. DNA for the CDR3: TGTGCCAGCAGTGTGCGGGACAGGGGGAACGGGGAGCTGTTTTTT. This sequence encodes CASSVRDRGNGELFF.